This T cell receptor (beta chain) emerged from a study of CD8 T cells in Susac syndrome. The RNA input was roughly 0.45 to 1 ug, and it was reverse transcribed with random hexamers. Multiplex immunoSEQ PCR targeted 54 Vbeta and 13 Jbeta TCR beta segments. MiXCR, applied by TCRdb to the immunoSEQ multiplex PCR reads, yields one record per CDR3 protein. The repertoire has roughly 180,000 distinct CDR3 sequences, about 94% of them found once; the top ten carry around 0.095%. Negative isolation yielded CD8+ and CD4+ T cells; FACS enriched TEMRA cells. The CDR3 is made up of 14 amino acids. CDR1 is KGHDR and CDR2 is SFDVKD in the germline V gene. Trimming left V 7 bases short and J 2 bases short, with 13 bases between.

The J gene is TRBJ2-5, the V gene TRBV24-1; TRBD1 might be the D (6 bases). The TCR sequence derives from a human donor with Susac syndrome. The sample taken for sequencing was CD4+ T cells from PBMCs. CDR3 protein: CATSSGTRQETQYF. The CDR3 bases are TGTGCCACCAGCTCCGGGACACGACAAGAGACCCAGTACTTC.